The T cell receptor (beta chain) described here comes from a study of T cell responses to AZD1222 COVID-19 vaccine. Study findings and constraints: A rise in Spike-specific TCR breadth and depth followed two AZD1222 doses. Regions 160-218 and 743-854 held dominance among vaccine-associated CD4 TCRs, which spanned spike. A mostly white British donor set with more females was recruited, and clonal diversity was possibly underestimated.

Using immunoSEQ multiplex PCR, the repertoire was profiled, and TCRdb retains in-frame clones only, with some absent. The repertoire holds some 130,000 clones, with around 85% as singletons. The CDR3 has 14 amino acids. Trimming cost V 3 bases and J 3 bases; bases outside gene matches: 2. The germline CDR1 and CDR2 sequences are MNHEY and SVGAGI. Concerning this clone: The target antigen is unknown.

The V gene is TRBV6-5, the J gene TRBJ1-1; the match to TRBD1 covers 9 bases. The sample here was peripheral blood, taken 28 days after the second dose of the MenACWY control vaccine. This receptor was identified in an adult who received the MenACWY meningococcal vaccine as a control. In nucleotides, the CDR3 is TGTGCCAGCAGTTATCGGACAGGGGACACTGAAGCTTTCTTT. The encoded protein is CASSYRTGDTEAFF.